What follows are 14 T cell receptor beta chains derived from one specimen sequenced in a study of blood T cell repertoires in COVID-19. The data were produced by immunoSEQ multiplex PCR, yet TCRdb's version contains in-frame clones alone and is incomplete. Of a few hundred thousand clones in the sample, around 84% are singletons; the top ten hold around 4%. The specimen was peripheral blood. These TCRs come from a man in his 60s with acute or convalescent COVID-19.

The rearrangement links TRBV6-5 to TRBJ1-3; unclear D gene. Trimming removed 5 bases from V and 9 bases from J, with 11 bases in between. The length of the CDR3 is 12 residues. Germline CDR1 reads MNHEY; CDR2 reads SVGAGI. The CDR3 sequence: CASSRRGSTIYF. The CDR3 DNA reads as TGTGCCAGCAGTCGCCGGGGTAGCACCATATATTTT.

The chain carries TRBV28 and TRBJ2-7; TRBD1 matches at 7 bases. This CDR3 comprises 14 residues. CDR1 and CDR2 from the germline V gene are MDHEN and SYDVKM. Unmatched junction bases numbered 5, after V lost 3 bases and J lost 3 bases. The CDR3 sequence: CASSLWTGSYEQYF. The DNA of the CDR3 is TGTGCCAGCAGTTTGTGGACAGGAAGCTACGAGCAGTACTTC.

This clone has a single count. The chain joins TRBV12-3 or TRBV12-4 to TRBJ1-2; 9 positions match TRBD1. This CDR3 comprises 13 residues. The V segment lost 6 bases and the J segment 8 bases; nucleotides outside the gene matches: 7. As DNA, the CDR3 is TGTGCCAGCAGGCTACAGGGGGCGCGGGGCTACACCTTC. It specifies CASRLQGARGYTF.

V usage is TRBV10-1 and J usage is TRBJ2-3; TRBD1 agrees at 7 bases. The CDR3 runs to 18 residues. Per the germline V gene, CDR1 is WNHNN and CDR2 is SYGVQD (reference sequence). The V segment lost 6 bases and the J segment 2 bases; nucleotides outside the gene matches: 17. As DNA, the CDR3 is TGCGCCAGCAGCTTGCGGACTTCCGACAGGGAGAACACAGATACGCAGTATTTT. It encodes CASSLRTSDRENTDTQYF.

The V and J genes are TRBV5-1 and TRBJ2-1; 15 nucleotides match TRBD2. V trimming: 5 bases; J trimming: 7 bases; junction bases outside the gene matches: 7. This CDR3 contains 16 residues. The germline V gene has CDR1 SGHRS and CDR2 YFSETQ. The CDR3 region is CASRRGLAGGENEQFF. CDR3 nucleotide sequence: TGCGCCAGCAGAAGAGGACTAGCGGGAGGGGAAAATGAGCAGTTCTTC.

The sample holds many counts of this clone. V and J are TRBV23-1 and TRBJ1-1; unclear D gene. TRBV23-1 is placed among ORFs of uncertain function. Trimming shortened V by 5 bases and J by 3 bases, and 7 bases separated the two germline ends. The CDR3 is 12 residues long. CDR3 sequence: CASSSPYTEAFF. CDR3 DNA: TGCGCCAGCAGTTCCCCATACACTGAAGCTTTCTTT.

The J gene is TRBJ2-1, the V gene TRBV5-4; D uncertain. V was cut by 1 base and J by 2 bases, with 10 bases left in between. The CDR3 extends over 15 amino acids. CDR1 and CDR2 from the germline V gene are SGHNT and YYREEE (reference sequence). Here the CDR3 reads CASSLFSNAYNEQFF. CDR3 sequence (DNA): TGTGCCAGCAGCTTGTTTAGCAACGCCTACAATGAGCAGTTCTTC. The full variable domain, with the rest looked up from reference TRBV5-4 and TRBJ2-1, is ETGVTQSPTHLIKTRGQQVTLRCSSQSGHNTVSWYQQALGQGPQFIFQYYREEENGRGNFPPRFSGLQFPNYSSELNVNALELDDSALYLCASSLFSNAYNEQFFGPGTRLTVL.

This clone was seen a single time. Relative to the germline gene, one junction end is altered; a read error may explain this. V and J are TRBV7-7 and TRBJ2-1; 8 bases agree with TRBD1. Germline-derived CDR1 and CDR2 are SSHAT and FNYEAQ (reference sequence). The CDR3 has 18 residues. CDR3 DNA: TGTGCTAGCAGCTTTGGGTTAAATGGACAGGGAACCTACAATGAGCAGTTCTTC. Protein sequence: CASSFGLNGQGTYNEQFF.

The J gene is TRBJ2-3, the V gene TRBV10-3; 8 positions agree with TRBD2. V was clipped by 2 bases and J by 4 bases; unmatched bases: 5. CDR3 length equals 15 residues. Germline CDR1 ENHRY, CDR2 SYGVKD. CDR3 sequence (DNA): TGTGCCATCAGTGAGGCGGGGGGTCAGCCAGATACGCAGTATTTT. Protein: CAISEAGGQPDTQYF.

The V call is TRBV6-6, the J call TRBJ2-7, with 7 positions matching TRBD1. CDR3 length equals 14 residues. The germline CDR1 and CDR2 sequences are MNHNY and SVGAGI (reference sequence). V trimming: 6 bases; J trimming: 7 bases; junction bases outside the gene matches: 12. The CDR3 spells CASRQGQDFSEQYF. The CDR3 DNA reads as TGTGCCAGCAGGCAAGGACAGGACTTCTCGGAGCAGTACTTC.

DNA for the CDR3: TGTGCCATCAGTGAGACATACACCGGGGAGCTGTTTTTT. Protein sequence: CAISETYTGELFF. This rearrangement joins TRBV10-3 to TRBJ2-2; no clear D gene. The CDR3 sequence is 13 residues long. From germline, CDR1 is ENHRY and CDR2 SYGVKD. V was trimmed by 2 bases and J by 3 bases, leaving 4 bases between them.

The CDR3 protein is CASKRTGVYNEQFF. CDR3 nucleotides: TGTGCCAGCAAACGGACAGGGGTTTACAATGAGCAGTTCTTC. The chain employs TRBV28 and TRBJ2-1, with 9 bases lining up with TRBD1. The CDR3 has 14 residues. The J segment lost 4 bases and the V segment lost 7 bases, leaving 5 bases of the junction unmatched. CDR1 is MDHEN, CDR2 SYDVKM, per germline.

This clone has only a few counts. At the DNA level, this CDR3 is encoded by other sequences in the same sample as well. This chain uses TRBV27 with TRBJ1-4, with TRBD1 matching 8 bases. V dropped 2 bases and J dropped 8; count of bases not matched to a gene: 4. This CDR3 region has 14 residues. Germline assignment: CDR1 MNHEY and CDR2 SMNVEV (reference sequence). CDR3 sequence: CASSLQGAREKLFF. As DNA, the CDR3 is TGTGCCAGCAGTTTACAGGGGGCAAGGGAAAAACTGTTTTTT.

The chain employs TRBV7-2 and TRBJ1-1; TRBD1 agrees at 8 bases. Unmatched junction bases numbered 4, after V lost 3 bases and J lost 1 base. Germline V gene data show CDR1 as SGHTA and CDR2 as FQGNSA. The CDR3 totals 15 residues. The CDR3 DNA reads as TGTGCCAGCAGCTTCCCCCAGGGGGCGAACACTGAAGCTTTCTTT. Amino acid sequence: CASSFPQGANTEAFF.